Below, 26 T cell receptor beta chains from the same sample are listed, as sequenced in a study of cytomegalovirus exposure and HLA in healthy donors. This PCR relied on a set of 60 Vbeta primers and 13 Jbeta primers. The data were produced by immunoSEQ multiplex PCR, yet TCRdb's version contains in-frame clones alone and is incomplete. This table has 150,000 to 200,000 clones, about 85% appearing once. What was sequenced was PBMCs. These receptors originate from a man aged 18 to 29 in good health and CMV-seropositive.

The V gene is TRBV5-6, the J gene TRBJ1-2; no clear D gene. Germline V gives CDR1 SGHDT, CDR2 YYEEEE. This CDR3 region has 14 residues. The ends were cut back, 0 bases at V and 7 bases at J, with 13 bases in the middle. In DNA form, the CDR3 reads TGTGCCAGCAGCTTGGCCTCACGGTCCCGTGGCTACACCTTC. It translates to CASSLASRSRGYTF.

This clone was observed a few times. The J gene is TRBJ1-2, the V gene TRBV25-1, with a weak D call TRBD1 (5 bases). The germline CDR1 and CDR2 sequences are MGHDK and SYGVNS. Trimming removed 4 bases at V and 4 bases at J, with 13 bases between. There are 14 residues in the CDR3. In DNA form, the CDR3 reads TGTGCCAGCAGTGTTCTGACAGAGTCCTATGGCTACACCTTC. Amino acids: CASSVLTESYGYTF.

The V call is TRBV13, the J call TRBJ2-1; D might be TRBD2 (5 bases). The CDR3 has 15 amino acids. CDR1 PRHDT and CDR2 FYEKMQ come from the germline V gene (reference sequence). The V gene lost 5 bases and the J gene lost 10 bases, with 21 bases spanning the gap. The DNA of the CDR3 is TGTGCCAGCAGCCCCTTGTCCCGGACTTTCCACGAGCAGTTCTTC. Protein: CASSPLSRTFHEQFF.

The chain combines TRBV6-1 with TRBJ1-5, with TRBD1 as a possible D gene (6 bases). Germline V gene data show CDR1 as MNHNS and CDR2 as SASEGT. The length of the CDR3 is 14 residues. V was clipped by 3 bases and J by 4 bases, with 10 bases between them. CDR3 loop: CASSDRQENQPQHF. The CDR3 bases are TGTGCCAGCAGTGACCGACAGGAGAATCAGCCCCAGCATTTT.

V is TRBV6-5 and J is TRBJ1-2; 10 bases fit TRBD1. CDR3 length equals 16 residues. V was pared by 2 bases and J by 8 bases, with 11 bases of the junction left unmatched. CDR1 MNHEY and CDR2 SVGAGI come from the germline V gene. The CDR3: CASSYAIDRGPGGYTF. DNA for the CDR3: TGTGCCAGCAGTTACGCGATAGACAGGGGGCCGGGAGGCTACACCTTC.

Regarding this clone: One junction end does not reproduce the germline sequence, and a read error may be involved. V usage is TRBV4-3 and J usage is TRBJ2-6, with D maybe TRBD1 (5 bases). CDR3 size: 22 residues. Germline V lookup: CDR1 LGHNA, CDR2 YSLEER. The CDR3 spells CASSQEIMGKGNLLSGANGLTF. CDR3 nucleotide sequence: TGCGCCAGCAGCCAAGAAATAATGGGGAAAGGCAACCTTCTCTCTGGGGCCAACGGCCTGACTTTC.

The rearrangement links TRBV6-1 to TRBJ1-2; the match to TRBD1 covers 9 bases. The germline V gene has CDR1 MNHNS and CDR2 SASEGT. Trimming removed 2 bases from V and 0 bases from J; junction bases left unmatched: 4. The CDR3 length is 16 residues. The CDR3 nucleotides read TGTGCCAGCAGTGAACTAGGACAGGGGACTAACTATGGCTACACCTTC. Amino acids: CASSELGQGTNYGYTF.

On this clone itself: In the same sample, other DNA sequences code for this CDR3. CDR3 region: CASSLTGGGNTIYF. In DNA, the CDR3 is TGTGCCAGCAGCTTAACGGGAGGGGGAAACACCATATATTTT. The V gene is TRBV7-2, the J gene TRBJ1-3, with D unresolved. The ends were cut back, 2 bases at V and 4 bases at J, with 9 bases in the middle. Germline assignment: CDR1 SGHTA and CDR2 FQGNSA. CDR3 size: 14 residues. The full variable domain, with the rest looked up from reference TRBV7-2 and TRBJ1-3, is GAGVSQSPSNKVTEKGKDVELRCDPISGHTALYWYRQSLGQGLEFLIYFQGNSAPDKSGLPSDRFSAERTGGSVSTLTIQRTQQEDSAVYLCASSLTGGGNTIYFGEGSWLTVV.

This clone has more than one count but fewer than ten. The chain carries TRBV6-4 and TRBJ2-3; 9 bases agree with TRBD1. Germline values: CDR1 MRHNA, CDR2 SNTAGT. The V segment lost 3 bases and the J segment 4 bases; nucleotides outside the gene matches: 2. This CDR3 is 14 amino acids long. The DNA of the CDR3 is TGTGCCAGCAGTGAGGGACAGGGCGCAGATACGCAGTATTTT. The encoded protein is CASSEGQGADTQYF.

The CDR3 bases are TGTGCCAGCAGCCCGTCCCGGGACAGGGATGAAGCTTTCTTT. Encoded protein: CASSPSRDRDEAFF. This chain connects TRBV5-4 to TRBJ1-1; 9 bases agree with TRBD1. Unmatched junction bases numbered 8, after V lost 4 bases and J lost 7 bases. The CDR3 spans 14 residues. Germline lookup yields CDR1 SGHNT and CDR2 YYREEE (reference sequence).

This sequence joins TRBV6-5 and TRBJ1-1; D perhaps matches TRBD1 (5 bases). CDR3 length equals 14 residues. Trimming took 8 bases from V and 1 from J, leaving 14 bases between them. The V gene's germline CDR1 is MNHEY and CDR2 SVGAGI. The CDR3 loop is CASSWGLENTEAFF. The CDR3 DNA is TGTGCCAGCTCCTGGGGCCTTGAGAACACTGAAGCTTTCTTT.

V usage is TRBV18 and J usage is TRBJ2-7; 7 nucleotides match TRBD2. Per germline, CDR1 KGHSH and CDR2 LQKENI. The CDR3 contains 15 residues. V lost 3 bases and J lost 0; bases outside the gene matches: 5. The CDR3 is CASSPGGTSSYEQYF. The CDR3 DNA reads as TGTGCCAGCTCACCCGGGGGGACCAGCTCCTACGAGCAGTACTTC.

This chain joins TRBV7-9 and TRBJ2-5, with 8 bases identical to TRBD2. Trimming took 5 bases from V and 1 from J; bases not matched to a gene: 3. The germline CDR1 and CDR2 sequences are SEHNR and FQNEAQ (reference sequence). The CDR3 runs 14 residues. The CDR3 is CASSPTSGQETQYF. The CDR3 coding sequence is TGTGCCAGCAGCCCCACTAGCGGCCAAGAGACCCAGTACTTC.

This clone occurred once. The V call is TRBV18, the J call TRBJ1-2; no firm D call. Deletions cut 3 bases from V and 7 bases from J, with 12 bases between. The CDR3 contains 13 residues. Germline CDR1 reads KGHSH; CDR2 reads LQKENI. The DNA for the CDR3 is TGTGCCAGCTCACCTGAGGGTCTAGGTGGCTACACCTTC. It encodes CASSPEGLGGYTF. Drawing the rest from reference TRBV18 and TRBJ1-2, the complete variable domain is NAGVMQNPRHLVRRRGQEARLRCSPMKGHSHVYWYRQLPEEGLKFMVYLQKENIIDESGMPKERFSAEFPKEGPSILRIQQVVRGDSAAYFCASSPEGLGGYTFGSGTRLTVV.

The CDR3 loop is CASSRERGPGKDTQYF. In DNA form, the CDR3 reads TGTGCCAGCAGCCGAGAGCGGGGGCCGGGGAAAGATACGCAGTATTTT. V usage is TRBV7-6 and J usage is TRBJ2-3; 8 nucleotides agree with TRBD2. This CDR3 spans 16 amino acids. V was pared by 5 bases and J by 5 bases, with 12 bases of the junction left unmatched. Germline V lookup: CDR1 SGHVS, CDR2 FNYEAQ.

This sequence joins TRBV6-1 and TRBJ2-3; D may be TRBD2 (7 bases). The germline V and J ends were trimmed by 5 bases and 4 bases, with 10 bases remaining between them. CDR3 length equals 13 residues. Germline loops: CDR1 MNHNS, CDR2 SASEGT. The CDR3 protein is CASSTRGPDTQYF. CDR3 nucleotide sequence: TGTGCCAGCAGTACGCGGGGGCCAGATACGCAGTATTTT.

The genes are TRBV4-3 and TRBJ2-1; tentatively, D is TRBD2 (6 bases). Per germline, CDR1 LGHNA and CDR2 YSLEER. The length of the CDR3 is 13 residues. V lost 0 bases, J lost 10 bases, and 10 bases lay in between. The CDR3 DNA sequence: TGCGCCAGCAGCCAAGATATTAGCGGAGAGCAGTTCTTC. It specifies CASSQDISGEQFF.

In this sample, this clone turned up once. This chain links TRBV6-5 with TRBJ2-5; possibly TRBD2 for D (6 bases). The J call may be wrong; the DNA end is better matched by TRBJ2-7. Germline lookup yields CDR1 MNHEY and CDR2 SVGAGI. This CDR3 contains 14 residues. CDR3 nucleotides: TGTGCCAGGGGGGGAAGACCAAGCTACTACGAGCAGTACTTC. Its protein product is CARGGRPSYYEQYF.

A word on this clone: Other DNA sequences of this sample code for an identical CDR3. The chain carries TRBV6-1 and TRBJ2-1; 10 bases are shared with TRBD2. The CDR3 runs to 15 residues. Trimming took 3 bases from V and 7 from J; bases not matched to a gene: 6. CDR1 is MNHNS and CDR2 is SASEGT in the germline V gene. The CDR3 nucleotides read TGTGCCAGCAGTGAGAGGACTAGCGGATTAAATGAGCAGTTCTTC. The encoded protein is CASSERTSGLNEQFF.

The genes are TRBV9 and TRBJ1-3, with D perhaps TRBD1 (5 bases). V was pared by 7 bases and J by 0 bases, with 14 bases between. Germline CDR1 is SGDLS and CDR2 is YYNGEE. The length of the CDR3 is 15 residues. As DNA, the CDR3 is TGTGCCAGCGCCGCGGGGGTCAACTCTGGAAACACCATATATTTT. Amino acid sequence: CASAAGVNSGNTIYF.

The CDR3 here is CASSEEGGWETQYF. The CDR3 DNA reads as TGTGCCAGCAGTGAAGAGGGGGGGTGGGAGACCCAGTACTTC. The chain has TRBV6-1 and TRBJ2-5, with a possible D match to TRBD2 (7 bases). With 1 base removed from V and 5 bases from J, the gap between germline ends came to 11 bases. This CDR3 comprises 14 residues. Germline V gene lookup returns CDR1 MNHNS and CDR2 SASEGT.

The chain uses TRBV7-9 and TRBJ2-3, with D unresolved. Germline values: CDR1 SEHNR, CDR2 FQNEAQ (reference sequence). The CDR3 totals 13 residues. Trimming took off 2 bases at V and 5 bases at J, with 8 bases between the two ends. The CDR3 loop is CASSLIERDTQYF. In nucleotides, the CDR3 is TGTGCCAGCAGCTTAATCGAGCGAGATACGCAGTATTTT.

The V gene is TRBV27, the J gene TRBJ1-1; a weak D match, TRBD1 (6 bases). This CDR3 contains 15 residues. The germline V and J ends were trimmed by 5 bases and 3 bases, with 16 bases remaining between them. CDR1 and CDR2 (germline): MNHEY, SMNVEV (reference sequence). Here the CDR3 reads CASSPWTVPYTEAFF. Here the CDR3 DNA reads TGTGCCAGCAGTCCCTGGACAGTTCCTTACACTGAAGCTTTCTTT.

DNA for the CDR3: TGTGCCAGCAGCCTTCGGACAGCGGATCAACCTGAAAAACTGTTTTTT. Residues: CASSLRTADQPEKLFF. This sequence joins TRBV5-5 and TRBJ1-4, with D perhaps matching TRBD1 (6 bases). Trimming took off 4 bases at V and 7 bases at J, with 20 bases between the two ends. In germline, CDR1 is SGHKS, CDR2 YYEKEE (reference sequence). This CDR3 is built from 16 residues.

The chain links TRBV7-2 to TRBJ1-1; D unresolved. V lost 1 base and J lost 11, with 14 bases in between. The CDR3 has 13 amino acids. CDR1 is SGHTA and CDR2 is FQGNSA in the germline V gene. The CDR3 region is CASSLDLGRSAFF. The CDR3 bases are TGTGCCAGCAGCTTAGATTTGGGTAGGAGCGCTTTCTTT.

The rearrangement links TRBV5-1 to TRBJ1-4, with D possibly matching TRBD1 (5 bases). The V gene lost 2 bases and the J gene lost 0 bases, with 11 bases spanning the gap. CDR1 is SGHRS and CDR2 is YFSETQ in the germline V gene. The CDR3 covers 16 residues. CDR3 DNA: TGCGCCAGCAGCTTTGGGCGACAGCCAACTAATGAAAAACTGTTTTTT. Amino acids: CASSFGRQPTNEKLFF.